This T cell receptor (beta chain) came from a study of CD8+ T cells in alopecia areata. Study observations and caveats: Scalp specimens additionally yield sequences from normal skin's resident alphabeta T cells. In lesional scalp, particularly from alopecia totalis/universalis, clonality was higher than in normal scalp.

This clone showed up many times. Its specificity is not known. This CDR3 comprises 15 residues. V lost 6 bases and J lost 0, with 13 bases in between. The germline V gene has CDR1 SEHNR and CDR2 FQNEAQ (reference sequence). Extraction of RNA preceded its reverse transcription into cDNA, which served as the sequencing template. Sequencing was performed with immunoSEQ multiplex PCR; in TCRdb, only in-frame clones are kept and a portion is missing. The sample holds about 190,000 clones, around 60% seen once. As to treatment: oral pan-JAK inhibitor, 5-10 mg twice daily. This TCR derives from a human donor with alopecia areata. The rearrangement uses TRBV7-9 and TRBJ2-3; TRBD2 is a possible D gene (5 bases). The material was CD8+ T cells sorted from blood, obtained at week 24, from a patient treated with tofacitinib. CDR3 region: CASSSPGSSTDTQYF. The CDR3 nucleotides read TGTGCCAGCAGTTCTCCGGGATCAAGCACAGATACGCAGTATTTT.